This TCR beta chain is drawn from a study of graft-versus-host responses after intestinal transplantation. Broader study findings: GvH clones appeared in recipient marrow, some first in ileum or blood. Graft-donor T cell macrochimerism in patients accompanied high graft-versus-host to host-versus-graft clonal ratios in allografts.

In regard to this clone: The antigen remains undetermined.

This table comes from immunoSEQ multiplex PCR, and its TCRdb copy is limited to in-frame clones, with some not included. The table records more than 45,000 clones, roughly 89% of them present only once. The CDR3 loop spans 13 amino acids. Germline values: CDR1 SNHLY, CDR2 FYNNEI. V was shortened by 7 bases and J by 7 bases, with 13 bases between the two germline ends. Specimen: PBMCs, collected 118 to 130 days after intestinal transplantation. This clonotype originated in a human patient who received an intestinal transplant, so some T cells may come from the graft donor. The chain links TRBV2 to TRBJ2-2; D possibly corresponds to TRBD2 (5 bases). The CDR3 nucleotides read TGTGCCAGCAAGTGGGAGTTGGGCGGGGAGCTGTTTTTT. Its translation is CASKWELGGELFF.